What follows are 21 T cell receptor beta chains derived from one specimen sequenced in a study of blood T cells in healthy people across ages. Primers used in a second PCR of roughly 6 to 12 cycles were a sample-barcoded 5' primer and a J-beta primer mix. TCRdb ran MiXCR on the 5' RACE reads and lists one entry per CDR3 protein. The data contain about 1.5 million distinct CDR3 sequences, roughly 43% of them singletons. Specimen: blood. The source is a woman under 30 in good health.

The chain employs TRBV6-2 or TRBV6-3 and TRBJ2-6; D is unclear. V was shortened by 0 bases and J by 2 bases, with 23 bases between the two germline ends. CDR1 is MNHEY and CDR2 is SVGEGT in the germline V gene. This CDR3 is built from 21 residues. CDR3 nucleotide sequence: TGTGCCAGCAGTTACTCTCTGTCGTCCGGGTCCTCCCCCACTGGGGCCAACGTCCTGACTTTC. It is translated as CASSYSLSSGSSPTGANVLTF.

This chain connects TRBV27 to TRBJ2-1, with TRBD1 matching over 7 bases. The CDR3 loop spans 16 amino acids. The V gene's germline CDR1 is MNHEY and CDR2 SMNVEV (reference sequence). The J segment lost 6 bases and the V segment lost 6 bases, leaving 14 bases of the junction unmatched. The CDR3 nucleotides read TGTGCCAGCAGGCTGCATGAGGGGGCTGGTGGCAATGAGCAGTTCTTC. It is translated as CASRLHEGAGGNEQFF.

This clonotype has more than one count but fewer than ten. The J gene is TRBJ2-5, the V gene TRBV10-2; TRBD1 matches at 7 bases. The V gene end was trimmed by 1 base and the J gene end by 10 bases; junction bases not matched to a gene: 9. CDR1 is WSHSY, CDR2 SAAADI, per germline. CDR3 length: 14 residues. DNA of the CDR3: TGCGCCAGCAGTGAGTTTGGACCAGGGGGTATCCAGTACTTC. It encodes CASSEFGPGGIQYF.

Ten or more counts support this clonotype. This chain links TRBV12-3 or TRBV12-4 with TRBJ2-7; 7 bases are a match to TRBD1. Trimming removed 5 bases from V and 3 bases from J; junction bases left unmatched: 1. CDR3 size: 12 residues. The CDR3, as DNA: TGTGCCAGCAGTGGGACAGACTACGAGCAGTACTTC. Translation: CASSGTDYEQYF.

Concerning this clonotype itself: An end of the junction differs from the germline gene, which may be a read error. The rearrangement joins TRBV20-1 to TRBJ2-1; TRBD1 matches 7 bases. CDR1 DFQATT and CDR2 SNEGSKA come from the germline V gene (reference sequence). This CDR3 spans 17 amino acids. The CDR3 DNA reads TGCAGCGCTAGAGATCTTTCGACAGGGATTTCCTACAATGAGCAGTTCTTC. This sequence encodes CSARDLSTGISYNEQFF.

The CDR3 reads CASSAYRGCPEKLFF. DNA for the CDR3: TGTGCCAGCAGTGCTTACAGGGGGTGCCCAGAAAAACTGTTTTTT. This rearrangement joins TRBV28 to TRBJ1-4, with 8 bases identical to TRBD1. V gave up 5 bases and J gave up 8 bases; unmatched junction bases: 10. This CDR3 comprises 15 residues. Per germline, CDR1 MDHEN and CDR2 SYDVKM.

This chain joins TRBV27 and TRBJ1-6; D remains unclear. Between the trimmed V and J ends, which lost 6 bases and 3 bases, there was a span of 12 bases. This CDR3 is built from 15 residues. Germline CDR1 reads MNHEY; CDR2 reads SMNVEV (reference sequence). In DNA, the CDR3 is TGTGCCAGCAGCTTTAGGCAGTTCTATAATTCACCCCTCCACTTT. Translated: CASSFRQFYNSPLHF.

J is TRBJ2-3 and V is TRBV10-3, with TRBD1 matching 7 bases. Germline V gene sequence: CDR1 ENHRY, CDR2 SYGVKD. This CDR3 has 16 residues. After removal of 2 bases from V and 2 bases from J, the junction contained 7 bases not matched to a gene. The CDR3, as DNA: TGTGCCATCAGTGAGCCCGGGACAGCAAACACAGATACGCAGTATTTT. Translating it yields CAISEPGTANTDTQYF.

The V call is TRBV7-9, the J call TRBJ2-6; 9 positions agree with TRBD1. This CDR3 is built from 18 residues. In germline, CDR1 is SEHNR, CDR2 FQNEAQ (reference sequence). V was clipped by 7 bases and J by 0 bases; unmatched bases: 10. The DNA for the CDR3 is TGTGCCAGCATTAAGGGGACAGGGCCCCCCTCTGGGGCCAACGTCCTGACTTTC. The encoded protein is CASIKGTGPPSGANVLTF.

This clonotype was detected only once. The gene calls are TRBV6-5 and TRBJ2-6; a weak D match, TRBD1 (6 bases). From germline, CDR1 is MNHEY and CDR2 SVGAGI. This CDR3 is built from 19 residues. With 2 bases removed from V and 2 bases from J, the gap between germline ends came to 19 bases. The CDR3 is CASSYDLRGGRAGANVLTF. CDR3 nucleotides: TGTGCCAGCAGTTACGATTTGAGAGGGGGTCGCGCTGGGGCCAACGTCCTGACTTTC.

The V call is TRBV29-1, the J call TRBJ2-2; 8 bases line up with TRBD2. CDR3 length: 13 amino acids. Germline trimming cut 5 bases from V and 5 bases from J; bases unmatched to any gene: 4. CDR1 is SQVTM, CDR2 ANQGSEA, per germline. The CDR3 here is CSVSGRYTGELFF. The CDR3 DNA follows: TGCAGCGTTAGCGGGAGATATACCGGGGAGCTGTTTTTT.

This clonotype was counted a single time. The chain employs TRBV7-2 and TRBJ1-1; 7 bases agree with TRBD1. Germline V gene sequence: CDR1 SGHTA, CDR2 FQGNSA. The CDR3 has 14 amino acids. Trimming cost V 7 bases and J 1 base; bases outside gene matches: 6. Written as DNA, the CDR3 is TGTGCCAGCACCACGGACAGGTCGAACACTGAAGCTTTCTTT. Protein sequence: CASTTDRSNTEAFF. Full variable domain (outside the CDR3, taken from reference TRBV7-2 and TRBJ1-1): GAGVSQSPSNKVTEKGKDVELRCDPISGHTALYWYRQSLGQGLEFLIYFQGNSAPDKSGLPSDRFSAERTGGSVSTLTIQRTQQEDSAVYLCASTTDRSNTEAFFGQGTRLTVV.

V and J are TRBV3-1 and TRBJ1-6; no definite D call. The CDR3 covers 14 residues. V lost 8 bases to trimming and J lost 0 bases, with 8 bases between them. Germline CDR1 LGHDT, CDR2 YNNKEL (reference sequence). The CDR3 protein is CASASSSYNSPLHF. CDR3 coding DNA: TGTGCCAGCGCTAGTAGCTCCTATAATTCACCCCTCCACTTT.

V gene TRBV9 combines with J gene TRBJ2-2; 9 positions agree with TRBD2. V lost 3 bases to trimming and J lost 2 bases; unmatched junction nucleotides: 2. In germline, CDR1 is SGDLS, CDR2 YYNGEE. The CDR3 contains 15 residues. CDR3 DNA: TGTGCCAGCAGCGAGGGACTAGCAAACACCGGGGAGCTGTTTTTT. Amino acids: CASSEGLANTGELFF.

J is TRBJ2-5 and V is TRBV5-1, with 13 positions matching TRBD2. Germline V gene lookup returns CDR1 SGHRS and CDR2 YFSETQ. The CDR3 totals 16 residues. The J segment lost 4 bases and the V segment lost 2 bases, leaving 5 bases of the junction unmatched. The CDR3 DNA sequence: TGCGCCAGCAGCTTTACTAGCGGGAGGGCCGGAGAGACCCAGTACTTC. Protein: CASSFTSGRAGETQYF. The full variable domain, its missing parts supplied by reference TRBV5-1 and TRBJ2-5, is KAGVTQTPRYLIKTRGQQVTLSCSPISGHRSVSWYQQTPGQGLQFLFEYFSETQRNKGNFPGRFSGRQFSNSRSEMNVSTLELGDSALYLCASSFTSGRAGETQYFGPGTRLLVL.

This clonotype is a singleton in its sample. The chain's CDR3 is CSADFVTGLGEQFF. The CDR3 DNA reads as TGCAGCGCTGACTTCGTGACAGGGCTGGGTGAGCAGTTCTTC. The chain carries TRBV29-1 and TRBJ2-1, with 7 bases that match TRBD1. V was clipped by 7 bases and J by 9 bases; unmatched bases: 15. The CDR3 extends over 14 amino acids. Germline V CDR1 and CDR2: SQVTM, ANQGSEA.

V is TRBV3-1 and J is TRBJ2-3; possible D gene TRBD2, 5 bases. Trimming removed 5 bases from V and 6 bases from J, with 12 bases in between. The germline gives CDR1 LGHDT, CDR2 YNNKEL (reference sequence). This CDR3 spans 13 amino acids. CDR3 bases: TGTGCCAGCAGCACCCTAGCTGCCGATACGCAGTATTTT. Translated: CASSTLAADTQYF.

This chain links TRBV9 with TRBJ1-1; TRBD1 might be the D (6 bases). This CDR3 is built from 14 residues. The ends were cut back, 5 bases at V and 2 bases at J, with 13 bases in the middle. Germline V gene sequence: CDR1 SGDLS, CDR2 YYNGEE. For the CDR3, the DNA is TGTGCCAGCAGTCGACAGGCGGAAAACACTGAAGCTTTCTTT. Protein: CASSRQAENTEAFF.

The chain carries TRBV11-1 and TRBJ2-1; 9 positions agree with TRBD2. The trim removed 1 base at V and 6 bases at J, leaving 4 bases unmatched. The CDR3 is 15 amino acids. Germline CDR1 reads SGHAT; CDR2 reads FQDESV (reference sequence). CDR3 amino acids: CASSLGLAGCNEQFF. In DNA, the CDR3 is TGTGCCAGCAGCTTAGGCCTAGCGGGATGCAATGAGCAGTTCTTC.

The rearrangement links TRBV20-1 to TRBJ2-1; D is perhaps TRBD2 (6 bases). Germline V gene sequence: CDR1 DFQATT, CDR2 SNEGSKA (reference sequence). The V end lost 0 bases, the J end lost 4 bases, and 16 bases lay between the germline ends. The CDR3 loop spans 16 amino acids. The CDR3 here is CSARDGRKSLYNEQFF. The CDR3 coding sequence is TGCAGTGCTAGAGATGGGAGGAAATCTTTATACAATGAGCAGTTCTTC.

Concerning this clonotype itself: One end of the junction does not line up with germline, which may come from a read error. The rearrangement uses TRBV7-2 and TRBJ2-1; 11 bases align to TRBD1. CDR1 and CDR2 (germline): SGHTA, FQGNSA. This CDR3 region has 16 residues. The CDR3 nucleotides are TGTGCCAGCAGCATCGGACAGGGGGCTTCCTACAATGGGCAGTTCTTC. It codes for CASSIGQGASYNGQFF.